What follows are 2 T cell receptor beta chains derived from one specimen sequenced in a study of identical twins. In TCRdb, the 5' RACE reads were re-called with MiXCR into one record per CDR3 protein. The profile shows 500,000 to 700,000 distinct CDR3 sequences, under 8.5% of them singletons. The sample was also linked to a second study, of yellow fever vaccine responses in identical twins.

Sequencing used PBMCs. The receptors stem from a woman aged 18 to 35 in good health.

This clonotype was seen a handful of times. This chain joins TRBV6-5 and TRBJ1-1; D is uncertain. Trimming stripped 6 bases from V and 3 bases from J, with 11 bases between. This CDR3 is built from 13 residues. From germline, CDR1 is MNHEY and CDR2 SVGAGI. This CDR3 reads CASRYDGYTEAFF. As DNA, the CDR3 is TGTGCCAGCAGATACGACGGGTACACTGAAGCTTTCTTT.

This clonotype turned up a few times. The V call is TRBV20-1, the J call TRBJ2-3; D is undetermined. Germline values: CDR1 DFQATT, CDR2 SNEGSKA (reference sequence). V was trimmed by 0 bases and J by 0 bases, leaving 16 bases between them. The CDR3 loop spans 17 amino acids. CDR3 sequence reads: CSARDRPVGYSTDTQYF. The DNA of the CDR3 is TGCAGTGCTAGAGATAGGCCCGTAGGATACAGCACAGATACGCAGTATTTT.